One and the same sample provided the 19 T cell receptor beta chains below, sequenced in a study of blood T cell repertoires in COVID-19. TCRdb's copy holds only in-frame clones and misses some; the assay was immunoSEQ multiplex PCR. The sample holds fewer than 100,000 clones, 86% seen once. Sequences were obtained from peripheral blood. These receptors were obtained from a man in his 60s with acute or convalescent COVID-19.

V and J are TRBV7-8 and TRBJ2-7; 14 bases line up with TRBD2. V was clipped by 4 bases and J by 4 bases; unmatched bases: 12. Germline-derived CDR1 and CDR2 are SGHVS and FQNEAQ. CDR3 size: 18 residues. As DNA, the CDR3 is TGTGCCAGCAGCTCATGGACTAGCGGGAGGCGCGAGATTTACGAGCAGTACTTC. Protein sequence: CASSSWTSGRREIYEQYF.

J is TRBJ2-3 and V is TRBV7-8, with 13 bases identical to TRBD2. The germline CDR1 and CDR2 sequences are SGHVS and FQNEAQ. Trimming at V came to 1 base and at J to 5 bases, leaving 0 bases not matched to a gene. There are 15 residues in the CDR3. This CDR3 is CASSLGLAGGDTQYF. The CDR3 DNA reads TGTGCCAGCAGCTTAGGACTAGCGGGGGGAGATACGCAGTATTTT.

This clone was seen only once. The CDR3 region has the DNA TGTGCCAGCTCACCTGGAGGGCCTGGCAGCAATCAGCCCCAGCATTTT. Its translation is CASSPGGPGSNQPQHF. The genes are TRBV18 and TRBJ1-5; D is unclear. The CDR3 covers 16 residues. Germline V CDR1 and CDR2: KGHSH, LQKENI. V shed 3 bases and J shed 1 base, with 13 bases lying between them.

The chain recombines TRBV13 with TRBJ1-2; tentative D call: TRBD1 (6 bases). This CDR3 has 12 residues. Trimming shortened V by 6 bases and J by 7 bases, and 12 bases separated the two germline ends. Looked up from germline, CDR1 is PRHDT and CDR2 is FYEKMQ (reference sequence). DNA of the CDR3: TGTGCCAGCAGAGGGGGGGCCCTTGGCTACACCTTC. Its protein product is CASRGGALGYTF.

This clone was detected only once. V is TRBV14 and J is TRBJ1-1, with D maybe TRBD1 (6 bases). Per germline, CDR1 SGHDN and CDR2 FVKESK. Trimming stripped 1 base from V and 6 bases from J, with 12 bases between. CDR3 length: 14 residues. As DNA, the CDR3 is TGTGCCAGCAGCCAAGCCAGGGGTGGTGCTGAAGCTTTCTTT. This gives the protein CASSQARGGAEAFF. The variable domain in full, completed from reference TRBV14 and TRBJ1-1, reads EAGVTQFPSHSVIEKGQTVTLRCDPISGHDNLYWYRRVMGKEIKFLLHFVKESKQDESGMPNNRFLAERTGGTYSTLKVQPAELEDSGVYFCASSQARGGAEAFFGQGTRLTVV.

The chain employs TRBV27 and TRBJ2-7; D is uncertain. Germline V CDR1 and CDR2: MNHEY, SMNVEV (reference sequence). V lost 6 bases and J lost 2, with 14 bases in between. The CDR3 extends over 14 amino acids. The CDR3 DNA is TGTGCCAGCAGCATCCAAGCCCGCGCCTACGAGCAGTACTTC. Protein product: CASSIQARAYEQYF.

CDR3 in amino acids: CASSQGTGDFGQPQHF. The CDR3 nucleotides are TGTGCCAGCAGTCAAGGGACAGGGGATTTTGGCCAGCCCCAGCATTTT. The chain couples TRBV2 to TRBJ1-5; TRBD1 aligns across 10 bases. The CDR3 totals 16 residues. Unmatched junction bases numbered 11, after V lost 5 bases and J lost 7 bases. CDR1 and CDR2 from the germline V gene are SNHLY and FYNNEI.

The genes are TRBV25-1 and TRBJ1-2; the D is unclear. V lost 3 bases and J lost 8, with 10 bases in between. The CDR3 extends over 12 amino acids. The germline V gene has CDR1 MGHDK and CDR2 SYGVNS. CDR3: CASSEVGGGYTF. CDR3 coding DNA: TGTGCCAGCAGTGAGGTCGGAGGGGGCTACACCTTC.

V gene TRBV3-1 (or the pseudogene TRBV3-2) combines with J gene TRBJ1-6; a weak D match, TRBD1 (5 bases). With 0 bases removed from V and 0 bases from J, the gap between germline ends came to 12 bases. The CDR3 extends over 18 amino acids. Germline values: CDR1 LGHDT, CDR2 YNNKEL (reference sequence). The CDR3: CASSQERSGLSYNSPLHF. The CDR3 DNA is TGTGCCAGCAGCCAAGAGCGATCAGGGCTCTCCTATAATTCACCCCTCCACTTT.

CDR3 protein: CASSQGRYEQYF. Written as DNA, the CDR3 is TGTGCCAGCAGCCAGGGGCGGTACGAGCAGTACTTC. This chain links TRBV3-1 (or the pseudogene TRBV3-2) with TRBJ2-7; weak D call: TRBD1 (5 bases). Germline values: CDR1 LGHDT, CDR2 YNNKEL (reference sequence). The CDR3 spans 12 residues. Trimming shortened V by 3 bases and J by 4 bases, and 7 bases separated the two germline ends.

V and J are TRBV7-2 and TRBJ2-7, with D perhaps TRBD2 (6 bases). The V end was cut by 5 bases, the J end by 6 bases, with 11 bases between. The germline V gene has CDR1 SGHTA and CDR2 FQGNSA. The CDR3 covers 12 residues. CDR3: CASSRRAGEQYF. The CDR3 DNA sequence: TGTGCCAGCAGCCGGAGGGCGGGCGAGCAGTACTTC.

This chain uses TRBV19 with TRBJ1-1; the D is unclear. Germline V gives CDR1 LNHDA, CDR2 SQIVND (reference sequence). With 6 bases removed from V and 1 base from J, the gap between germline ends came to 15 bases. The CDR3 is made up of 15 amino acids. CDR3 region: CASRLGSLTNTEAFF. The CDR3 DNA reads TGTGCCAGTAGGTTAGGGAGTCTGACGAACACTGAAGCTTTCTTT.

The rearrangement uses TRBV9 and TRBJ2-5; 7 bases map to TRBD2. CDR3 length equals 15 residues. CDR1 and CDR2 (germline): SGDLS, YYNGEE. The trim removed 4 bases at V and 4 bases at J, leaving 10 bases unmatched. CDR3 amino acids: CASSPLGRAAETQYF. The CDR3 DNA reads as TGTGCCAGCAGCCCTCTGGGGAGGGCCGCAGAGACCCAGTACTTC.

The chain links TRBV6-5 to TRBJ2-3, with 9 bases aligning to TRBD1. The germline gives CDR1 MNHEY, CDR2 SVGAGI. CDR3 size: 15 residues. After removal of 6 bases from V and 2 bases from J, the junction contained 6 bases not matched to a gene. CDR3 DNA sequence: TGTGCCAGCAGCGACACAGGGGGCCCCACAGATACGCAGTATTTT. It translates to CASSDTGGPTDTQYF.

This chain links TRBV2 with TRBJ1-5, with a tentative D call TRBD1 (5 bases). Trimming cost V 3 bases and J 2 bases, with 8 bases left between them. The germline gives CDR1 SNHLY, CDR2 FYNNEI. The CDR3 spans 14 residues. CDR3 protein: CASSEIQGNQPQHF. The CDR3 bases are TGTGCCAGCAGTGAGATACAGGGCAATCAGCCCCAGCATTTT.

The J gene is TRBJ1-3, the V gene TRBV5-1; 7 bases are a match to TRBD1. This CDR3 is built from 17 residues. The J segment lost 2 bases and the V segment lost 3 bases, leaving 11 bases of the junction unmatched. The V gene's germline CDR1 is SGHRS and CDR2 YFSETQ. This chain's CDR3 is CASSSGPQRGPGNTIYF. The CDR3 nucleotides are TGCGCCAGCAGCTCAGGACCTCAAAGGGGGCCTGGAAACACCATATATTTT.

CDR3 bases: TGTGCCAGCAGCTTGGCCAACAATCAGCCCCAGCATTTT. The encoded protein is CASSLANNQPQHF. The chain recombines TRBV7-6 with TRBJ1-5, with D unresolved. CDR1 is SGHVS, CDR2 FNYEAQ, per germline. V shed 3 bases and J shed 3 bases, with 6 bases lying between them. The CDR3 contains 13 residues. Complete variable domain (other parts from reference TRBV7-6 and TRBJ1-5): GAGVSQSPRYKVTKRGQDVALRCDPISGHVSLYWYRQALGQGPEFLTYFNYEAQQDKSGLPNDRFSAERPEGSISTLTIQRTEQRDSAMYRCASSLANNQPQHFGDGTRLSIL.

This CDR3 reads CASSLQGARGYTF. Here the CDR3 DNA reads TGTGCCAGCAGCTTACAGGGGGCGAGGGGCTACACCTTC. The chain uses TRBV6-5 and TRBJ1-2; 9 nucleotides agree with TRBD1. The CDR3 covers 13 residues. Trimming at V came to 6 bases and at J to 8 bases, leaving 7 bases not matched to a gene. CDR1 and CDR2 (germline): MNHEY, SVGAGI.

A single count supports this clone. CDR3 sequence: CASSWEGGSYGYTF. The CDR3 coding sequence is TGTGCCAGCAGCTGGGAGGGGGGCAGCTATGGCTACACCTTC. This chain uses TRBV13 with TRBJ1-2; TRBD1 might be the D (6 bases). CDR3 size: 14 residues. Trimming took 4 bases from V and 4 from J, leaving 13 bases between them. The germline CDR1 and CDR2 sequences are PRHDT and FYEKMQ (reference sequence).